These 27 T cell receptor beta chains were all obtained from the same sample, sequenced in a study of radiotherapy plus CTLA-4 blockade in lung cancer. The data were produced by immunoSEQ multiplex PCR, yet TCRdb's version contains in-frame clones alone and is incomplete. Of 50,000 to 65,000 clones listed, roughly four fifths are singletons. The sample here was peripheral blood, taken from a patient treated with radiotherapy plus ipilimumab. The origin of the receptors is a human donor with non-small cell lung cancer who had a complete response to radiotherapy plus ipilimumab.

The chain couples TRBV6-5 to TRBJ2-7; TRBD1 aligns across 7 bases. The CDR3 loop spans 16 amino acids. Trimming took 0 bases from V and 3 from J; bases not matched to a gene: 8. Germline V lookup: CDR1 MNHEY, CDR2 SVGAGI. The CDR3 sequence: CASSYSAGQELYEQYF. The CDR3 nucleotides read TGTGCCAGCAGTTACTCGGCCGGACAGGAGCTCTACGAGCAGTACTTC.

DNA for the CDR3: TGTGCCAGCAGCTTCCGGGACAGCCAAGAGACCCAGTACTTC. Its translation: CASSFRDSQETQYF. The rearrangement joins TRBV5-5 to TRBJ2-5, with TRBD1 matching 7 bases. Germline loops: CDR1 SGHKS, CDR2 YYEKEE (reference sequence). J gave up 1 base and V 2 bases, and 2 bases lay outside the gene matches. The CDR3 consists of 14 residues.

CDR3 amino acids: CSVEYRDRKEQYF. In DNA form, the CDR3 reads TGCAGCGTTGAATACCGGGACAGGAAGGAGCAGTACTTC. The rearrangement joins TRBV29-1 to TRBJ2-7, with 8 positions matching TRBD1. The germline V gene has CDR1 SQVTM and CDR2 ANQGSEA. There are 13 residues in the CDR3. Germline trimming cut 2 bases from V and 7 bases from J; bases unmatched to any gene: 7.

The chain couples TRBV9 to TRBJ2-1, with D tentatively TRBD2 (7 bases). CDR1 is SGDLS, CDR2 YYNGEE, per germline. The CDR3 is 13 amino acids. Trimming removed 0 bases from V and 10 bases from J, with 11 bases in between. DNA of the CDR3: TGTGCCAGCAGCGTAGAGGGGAGGGGGGAGCAGTTCTTC. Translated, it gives CASSVEGRGEQFF.

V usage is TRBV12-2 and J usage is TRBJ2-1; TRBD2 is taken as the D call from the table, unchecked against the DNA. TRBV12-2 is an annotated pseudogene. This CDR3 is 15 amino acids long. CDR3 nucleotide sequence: TGTGCAAGTCGCTTACAAAAGAGCTCCTACAATGAGCAGTTCTTC. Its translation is CASRLQKSSYNEQFF.

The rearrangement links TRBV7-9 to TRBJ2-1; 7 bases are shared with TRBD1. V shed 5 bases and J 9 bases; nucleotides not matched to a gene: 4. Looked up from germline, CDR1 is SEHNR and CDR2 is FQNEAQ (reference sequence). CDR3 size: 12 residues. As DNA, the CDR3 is TGTGCCAGCAGCCTAACAGGGGTTGAGCAGTTCTTC. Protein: CASSLTGVEQFF.

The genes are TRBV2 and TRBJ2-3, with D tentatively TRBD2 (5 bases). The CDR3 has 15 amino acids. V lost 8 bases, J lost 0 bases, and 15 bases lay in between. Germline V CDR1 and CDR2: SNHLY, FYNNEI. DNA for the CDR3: TGTGCCAGCCTTGGAGGTGACCCTAGCACAGATACGCAGTATTTT. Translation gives CASLGGDPSTDTQYF. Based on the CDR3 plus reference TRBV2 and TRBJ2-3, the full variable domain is EPEVTQTPSHQVTQMGQEVILRCVPISNHLYFYWYRQILGQKVEFLVSFYNNEISEKSEIFDDQFSVERPDGSNFTLKIRSTKLEDSAMYFCASLGGDPSTDTQYFGPGTRLTVL.

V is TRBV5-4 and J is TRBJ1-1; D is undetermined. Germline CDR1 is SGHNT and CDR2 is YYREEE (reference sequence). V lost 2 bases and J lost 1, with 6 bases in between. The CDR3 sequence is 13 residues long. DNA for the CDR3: TGTGCCAGCAGCTTTACTAAGAACACTGAAGCTTTCTTT. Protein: CASSFTKNTEAFF.

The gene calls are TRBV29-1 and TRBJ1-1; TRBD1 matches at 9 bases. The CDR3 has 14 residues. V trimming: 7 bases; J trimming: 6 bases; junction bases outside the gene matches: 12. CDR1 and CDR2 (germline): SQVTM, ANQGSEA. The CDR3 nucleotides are TGCAGCGCATCAGCCGGGACAGGGTTGTCTGAAGCTTTCTTT. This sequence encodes CSASAGTGLSEAFF. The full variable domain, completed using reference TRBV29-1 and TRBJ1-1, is SAVISQKPSRDICQRGTSLTIQCQVDSQVTMMFWYRQQPGQSLTLIATANQGSEATYESGFVIDKFPISRPNLTFSTLTVSNMSPEDSSIYLCSASAGTGLSEAFFGQGTRLTVV.

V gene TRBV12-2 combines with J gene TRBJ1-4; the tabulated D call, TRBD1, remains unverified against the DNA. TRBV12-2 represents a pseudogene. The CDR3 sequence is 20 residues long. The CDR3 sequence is CASRLTRDSDKVATNEKLFF. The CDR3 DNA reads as TGTGCAAGTCGCTTGACCCGGGACAGCGACAAGGTTGCAACTAATGAAAAACTGTTTTTT.

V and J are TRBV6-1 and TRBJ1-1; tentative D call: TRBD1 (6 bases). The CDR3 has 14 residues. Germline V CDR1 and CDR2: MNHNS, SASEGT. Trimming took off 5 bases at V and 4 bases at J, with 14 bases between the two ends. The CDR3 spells CASSHTGSSTEAFF. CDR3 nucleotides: TGTGCCAGCAGTCATACAGGGAGTTCCACTGAAGCTTTCTTT.

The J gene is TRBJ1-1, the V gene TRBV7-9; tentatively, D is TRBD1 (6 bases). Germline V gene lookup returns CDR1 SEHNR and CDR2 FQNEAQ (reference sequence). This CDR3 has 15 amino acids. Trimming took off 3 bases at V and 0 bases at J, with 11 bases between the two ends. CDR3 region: CASSLTGYLNTEAFF. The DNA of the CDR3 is TGTGCCAGCAGCTTGACAGGATACCTGAACACTGAAGCTTTCTTT.

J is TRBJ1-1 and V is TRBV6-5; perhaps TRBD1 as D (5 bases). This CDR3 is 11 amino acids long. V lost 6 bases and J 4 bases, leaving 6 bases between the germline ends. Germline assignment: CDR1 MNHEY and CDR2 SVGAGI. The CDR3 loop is CASRGRTEAFF. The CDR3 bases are TGTGCCAGCAGGGGGCGCACTGAAGCTTTCTTT.

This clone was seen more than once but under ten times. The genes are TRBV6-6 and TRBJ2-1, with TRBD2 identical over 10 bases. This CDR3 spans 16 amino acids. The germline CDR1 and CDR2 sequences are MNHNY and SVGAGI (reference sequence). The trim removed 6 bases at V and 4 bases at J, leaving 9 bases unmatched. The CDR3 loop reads CASREPGLAFYNEQFF. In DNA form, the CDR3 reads TGTGCCAGCAGGGAGCCGGGACTAGCGTTTTACAATGAGCAGTTCTTC.

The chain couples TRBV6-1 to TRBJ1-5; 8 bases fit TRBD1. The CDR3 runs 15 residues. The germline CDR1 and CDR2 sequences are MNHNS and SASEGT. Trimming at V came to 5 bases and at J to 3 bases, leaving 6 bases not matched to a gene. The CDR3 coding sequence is TGTGCCAGCAGTAAGGACAGGGCCAACAATCAGCCCCAGCATTTT. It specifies CASSKDRANNQPQHF.

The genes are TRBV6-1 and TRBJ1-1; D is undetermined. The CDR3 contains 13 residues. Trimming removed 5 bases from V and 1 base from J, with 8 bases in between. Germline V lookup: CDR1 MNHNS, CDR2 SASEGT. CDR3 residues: CASSFSGNTEAFF. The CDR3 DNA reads TGTGCCAGCAGTTTTTCAGGGAACACTGAAGCTTTCTTT.

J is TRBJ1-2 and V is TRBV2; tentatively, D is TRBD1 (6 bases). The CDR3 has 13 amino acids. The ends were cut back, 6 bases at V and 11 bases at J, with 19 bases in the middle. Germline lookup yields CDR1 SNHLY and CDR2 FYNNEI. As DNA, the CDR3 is TGTGCCAGCAGCCCCCGGGACACTGGCGTATACACCTTC. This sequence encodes CASSPRDTGVYTF.

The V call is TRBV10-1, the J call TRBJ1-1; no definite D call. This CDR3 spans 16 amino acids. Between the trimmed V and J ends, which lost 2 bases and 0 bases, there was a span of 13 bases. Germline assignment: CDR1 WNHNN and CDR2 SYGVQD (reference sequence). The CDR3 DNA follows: TGCGCCAGCAGTGAGGGGCAGGCGCTGATGAACACTGAAGCTTTCTTT. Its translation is CASSEGQALMNTEAFF.

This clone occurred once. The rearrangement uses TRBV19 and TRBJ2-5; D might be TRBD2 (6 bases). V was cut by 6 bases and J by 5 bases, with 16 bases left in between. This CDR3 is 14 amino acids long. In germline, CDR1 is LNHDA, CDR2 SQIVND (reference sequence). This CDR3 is CASSQRDFVETQYF. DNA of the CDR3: TGTGCCAGTAGCCAACGGGACTTTGTGGAGACCCAGTACTTC.

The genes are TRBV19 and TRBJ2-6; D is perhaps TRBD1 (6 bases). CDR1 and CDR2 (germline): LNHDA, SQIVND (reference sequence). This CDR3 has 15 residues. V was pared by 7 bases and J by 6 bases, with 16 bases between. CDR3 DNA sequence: TGTGCCAGTACCCGTACAGGGCAAGTGGCCAACGTCCTGACTTTC. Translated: CASTRTGQVANVLTF. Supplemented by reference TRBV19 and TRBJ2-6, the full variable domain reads DGGITQSPKYLFRKEGQNVTLSCEQNLNHDAMYWYRQDPGQGLRLIYYSQIVNDFQKGDIAEGYSVSREKKESFPLTVTSAQKNPTAFYLCASTRTGQVANVLTFGAGSRLTVL.

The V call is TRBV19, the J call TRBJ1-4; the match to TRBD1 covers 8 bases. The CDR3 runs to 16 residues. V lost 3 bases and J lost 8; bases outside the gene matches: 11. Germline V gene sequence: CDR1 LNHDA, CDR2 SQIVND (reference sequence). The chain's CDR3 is CASSIRGRVPGEKLFF. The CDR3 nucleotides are TGTGCCAGTAGTATCAGGGGGCGCGTGCCGGGAGAAAAACTGTTTTTT.

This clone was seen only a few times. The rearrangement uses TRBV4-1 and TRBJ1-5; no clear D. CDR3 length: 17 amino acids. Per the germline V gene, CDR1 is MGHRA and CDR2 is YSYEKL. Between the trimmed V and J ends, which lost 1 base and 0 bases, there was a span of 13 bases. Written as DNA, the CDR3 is TGCGCCAGCAGCCAAGTTTGGCCCCTTATTAGCAATCAGCCCCAGCATTTT. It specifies CASSQVWPLISNQPQHF.

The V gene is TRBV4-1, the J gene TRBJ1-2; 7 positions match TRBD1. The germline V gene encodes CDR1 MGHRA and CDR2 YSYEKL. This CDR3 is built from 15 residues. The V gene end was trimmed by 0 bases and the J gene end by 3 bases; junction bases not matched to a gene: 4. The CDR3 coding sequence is TGCGCCAGCAGCCAAGACAAGGGACAGTACTATGGCTACACCTTC. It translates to CASSQDKGQYYGYTF.

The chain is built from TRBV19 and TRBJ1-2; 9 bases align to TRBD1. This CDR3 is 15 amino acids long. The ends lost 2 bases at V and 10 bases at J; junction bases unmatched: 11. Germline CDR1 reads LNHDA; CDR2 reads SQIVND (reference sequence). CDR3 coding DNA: TGTGCCAGTAGTATAAGGACAGGGGTAAACCGGTACTACACCTTC. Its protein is CASSIRTGVNRYYTF.

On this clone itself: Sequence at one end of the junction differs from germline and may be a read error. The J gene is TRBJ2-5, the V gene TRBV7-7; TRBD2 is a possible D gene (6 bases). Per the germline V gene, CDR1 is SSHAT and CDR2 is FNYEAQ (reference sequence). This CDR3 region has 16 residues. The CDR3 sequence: CASSFGTGGRIETQYF. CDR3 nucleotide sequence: TGTGCTAGCAGCTTTGGTACCGGAGGGAGGATAGAGACCCAGTACTTC.

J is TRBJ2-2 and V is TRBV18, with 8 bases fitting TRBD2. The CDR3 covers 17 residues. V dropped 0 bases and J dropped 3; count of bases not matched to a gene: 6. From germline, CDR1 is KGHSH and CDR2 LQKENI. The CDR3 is CASSPPDEREYTGELFF. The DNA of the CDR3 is TGTGCCAGCTCACCACCGGACGAGCGGGAGTACACCGGGGAGCTGTTTTTT.

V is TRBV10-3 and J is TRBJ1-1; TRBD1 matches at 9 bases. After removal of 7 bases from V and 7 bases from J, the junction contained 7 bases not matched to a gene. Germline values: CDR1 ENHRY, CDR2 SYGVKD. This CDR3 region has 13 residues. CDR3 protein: CAIIGDRENEAFF. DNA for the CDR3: TGTGCCATCATAGGGGACAGGGAGAATGAAGCTTTCTTT.